There are many counts of the clone carrying this T cell receptor (beta chain). What it recognizes is unknown. These data come from a study of T cells after yellow fever vaccination. Study-level information: Some fractions had low cell numbers, and these were prepared with SMART-Seq v4 Ultra Low Input.

Study-wide findings and caveats: Among primary-vaccination clones, most reappeared after the booster, at 95% to 96% for CD4 and 88% for CD8.

Making TCR cDNA involved 5'RACE template switching, which added UMIs and a universal primer site. Each CDR3 protein is one row after TCRdb ran MiXCR on the 5' RACE reads. This sample carries about 350,000 distinct CDR3 sequences, over 3.5% of them seen once, and the ten largest clones take around 24%. The CDR3 totals 15 residues. V shed 5 bases and J 6 bases; nucleotides not matched to a gene: 5. The germline gives CDR1 MGHDK, CDR2 SYGVNS. The rearrangement joins TRBV25-1 to TRBJ2-2; TRBD2 aligns across 11 bases. The sequence derives from a man aged 18 to 29 who received the YFV17D yellow fever vaccine. Here the sequenced sample was PBMCs, taken 5 days after the yellow fever booster vaccination. In DNA, the CDR3 is TGTGCCAGCAGTTTTAGCGGGGGGGCGCCCGGGGAGCTGTTTTTT. This codes for CASSFSGGAPGELFF.